This TCR beta chain was observed in a study of blood T cells in healthy people across ages. Study information: About one barcoded beta molecule was captured per two T cells (by template switching). Study-wide findings and caveats: Estimates based on one million T cells were treated as lower bounds. A strong correlation was seen between TCR beta diversity and naive T cell percentage.

This clonotype was detected only a few times. What it binds is unknown. Trimming removed 3 bases from V and 2 bases from J, with 14 bases in between. Germline assignment: CDR1 ENHRY and CDR2 SYGVKD. The CDR3 sequence is 15 residues long. Alongside a J-beta primer mix, a sample-barcoded 5' primer served in a second PCR lasting about 7 to 12 cycles. Each cDNA molecule carried a tag from a template-switch adaptor that contained 12 random nucleotides. TCRdb re-analysed the 5' RACE reads in MiXCR, keeping a single row per CDR3 protein. The sample records around 1,900,000 distinct CDR3 sequences, about two fifths being singletons.

The chain links TRBV10-3 to TRBJ2-7; D is possibly TRBD1 or TRBD2 (6 bases each). Sequenced input: blood. The clonotype was recovered from a human donor in good health. The CDR3 sequence is CAISEQRGEPYEQYF. The CDR3 DNA reads TGTGCCATCAGTGAACAAAGGGGGGAACCCTACGAGCAGTACTTC.